The next 11 T cell receptor beta chains were all read from a single sample in a study of PD-L1 blockade in urothelial cancer. The repertoire was sequenced with immunoSEQ multiplex PCR; TCRdb's copy has only in-frame clones and lacks some. The sample includes some 89,000 clones, about 83% of them seen just once. The time point: pretreatment peripheral blood. The sequences come from PBMCs, collected around atezolizumab (anti-PD-L1) treatment. Receptors originate from a man aged 55-75 years with urothelial cancer.

V usage is TRBV5-1 and J usage is TRBJ2-1; D may be TRBD2 (6 bases). CDR3 length: 16 amino acids. V lost 0 bases and J lost 0, with 10 bases in between. Germline-derived CDR1 and CDR2 are SGHRS and YFSETQ. The CDR3 sequence: CASSLEAGTSYNEQFF. In DNA, the CDR3 is TGCGCCAGCAGCTTGGAAGCGGGTACCTCCTACAATGAGCAGTTCTTC. The complete variable domain, with remaining parts taken from reference TRBV5-1 and TRBJ2-1, reads KAGVTQTPRYLIKTRGQQVTLSCSPISGHRSVSWYQQTPGQGLQFLFEYFSETQRNKGNFPGRFSGRQFSNSRSEMNVSTLELGDSALYLCASSLEAGTSYNEQFFGPGTRLTVL.

V is TRBV30 and J is TRBJ1-5; D is ambiguous. Deletions cut 0 bases from V and 0 bases from J, with 9 bases between. Germline V gene sequence: CDR1 GTSNPN, CDR2 SVGIG (reference sequence). The CDR3 consists of 15 residues. The CDR3 protein is CAWSVSRHSNQPQHF. CDR3 in DNA: TGTGCCTGGAGTGTCTCTAGGCATAGCAATCAGCCCCAGCATTTT.

The chain joins TRBV6-1 to TRBJ2-5; the match to TRBD1 covers 12 bases. The CDR3 covers 15 residues. V shed 6 bases and J 2 bases; nucleotides not matched to a gene: 4. From germline, CDR1 is MNHNS and CDR2 SASEGT. This CDR3 is CASRGTGGKQETQYF. CDR3 DNA sequence: TGTGCCAGCAGGGGGACAGGGGGCAAGCAAGAGACCCAGTACTTC.

This clone was observed once. The chain links TRBV11-3 to TRBJ2-7; 10 nucleotides align to TRBD2. Germline-derived CDR1 and CDR2 are SGHNT and YENEEA. Trimming removed 3 bases from V and 0 bases from J; junction bases left unmatched: 2. The CDR3 contains 15 residues. CDR3 in amino acids: CASSFLAGDSYEQYF. CDR3 nucleotides: TGTGCCAGCAGCTTTCTAGCGGGGGACTCCTACGAGCAGTACTTC.

This clone was observed a few times. The chain combines TRBV9 with TRBJ1-2, with a tentative D call TRBD1 (5 bases). Germline values: CDR1 SGDLS, CDR2 YYNGEE. The germline V and J ends were trimmed by 0 bases and 0 bases, with 9 bases remaining between them. The CDR3 contains 15 residues. The chain's CDR3 is CASSVGGDPNYGYTF. For the CDR3, the DNA is TGTGCCAGCAGCGTAGGGGGGGACCCTAACTATGGCTACACCTTC.

This clone was seen once. The chain employs TRBV2 and TRBJ1-1; possible D gene TRBD1, 5 bases. The CDR3 is 15 residues long. The V gene's germline CDR1 is SNHLY and CDR2 FYNNEI. V lost 7 bases and J 0 bases, leaving 15 bases between the germline ends. The DNA for the CDR3 is TGTGCCAGCAATGTCGGCCAGGGTCTGAACACTGAAGCTTTCTTT. It yields the protein CASNVGQGLNTEAFF. The full variable domain, with the rest looked up from reference TRBV2 and TRBJ1-1, is EPEVTQTPSHQVTQMGQEVILRCVPISNHLYFYWYRQILGQKVEFLVSFYNNEISEKSEIFDDQFSVERPDGSNFTLKIRSTKLEDSAMYFCASNVGQGLNTEAFFGQGTRLTVV.

The genes are TRBV19 and TRBJ1-2; D is uncertain. The CDR3 runs 13 residues. The germline gives CDR1 LNHDA, CDR2 SQIVND (reference sequence). V was trimmed by 0 bases and J by 8 bases, leaving 10 bases between them. DNA of the CDR3: TGTGCCAGTAGTATAGATACAGTTTACGGCTACACCTTC. Its protein product is CASSIDTVYGYTF.

In this sample, this clone turned up once. The chain is built from TRBV30 and TRBJ2-3; 11 bases align to TRBD2. Per germline, CDR1 GTSNPN and CDR2 SVGIG (reference sequence). The CDR3 is 16 residues long. V dropped 5 bases and J dropped 7; count of bases not matched to a gene: 14. CDR3 nucleotides: TGTGCCTGGGTAGCGGGAGGGGTCAAAAAACTCAATACGCAGTATTTT. Translating gives CAWVAGGVKKLNTQYF.

This sequence joins TRBV7-3 and TRBJ2-5, with 8 bases identical to TRBD2. The CDR3 spans 14 residues. The V segment lost 4 bases and the J segment 4 bases; nucleotides outside the gene matches: 5. Germline CDR1 is SGHTA and CDR2 is FQGTGA. The CDR3: CASSSGLAGETQYF. DNA for the CDR3: TGTGCCAGCAGCTCCGGACTAGCCGGAGAGACCCAGTACTTC.

The chain couples TRBV15 to TRBJ2-7; 12 nucleotides line up with TRBD1. CDR1 LNHNV and CDR2 YYDKDF come from the germline V gene (reference sequence). V lost 5 bases to trimming and J lost 7 bases; unmatched junction nucleotides: 9. The CDR3 loop spans 15 amino acids. CDR3 protein: CATSVQGQGAREQYF. CDR3 bases: TGTGCCACCAGCGTCCAGGGACAGGGGGCGAGGGAGCAGTACTTC.

This clone showed up just a few times. V and J are TRBV4-2 and TRBJ2-7, with D perhaps TRBD1 (5 bases). The CDR3 has 14 residues. Germline CDR1 and CDR2: LGHNA and YNFKEQ. V gave up 5 bases and J gave up 4 bases, with 15 bases separating them. The CDR3 coding sequence is TGTGCCAGCAGCTTGAAGGGGCAGAATTACGAGCAGTACTTC. Translation gives CASSLKGQNYEQYF.